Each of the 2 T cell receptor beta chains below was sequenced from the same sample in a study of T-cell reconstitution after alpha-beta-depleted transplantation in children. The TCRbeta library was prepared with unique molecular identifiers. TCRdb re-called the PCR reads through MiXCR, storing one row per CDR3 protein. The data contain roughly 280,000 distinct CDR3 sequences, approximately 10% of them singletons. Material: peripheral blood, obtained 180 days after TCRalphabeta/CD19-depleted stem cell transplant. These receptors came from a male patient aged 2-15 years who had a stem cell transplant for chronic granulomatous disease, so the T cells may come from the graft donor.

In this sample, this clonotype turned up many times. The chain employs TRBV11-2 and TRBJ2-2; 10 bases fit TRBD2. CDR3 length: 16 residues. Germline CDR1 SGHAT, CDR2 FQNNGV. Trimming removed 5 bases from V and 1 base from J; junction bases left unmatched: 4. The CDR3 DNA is TGTGCCAGCAGCCCAGCTAGCGGGGGGAACACCGGGGAGCTGTTTTTT. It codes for CASSPASGGNTGELFF.

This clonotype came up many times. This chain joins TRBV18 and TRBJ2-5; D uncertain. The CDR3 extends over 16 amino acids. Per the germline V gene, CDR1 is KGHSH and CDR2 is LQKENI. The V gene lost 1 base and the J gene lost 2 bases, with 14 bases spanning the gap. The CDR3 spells CASSPQSQNGQETQYF. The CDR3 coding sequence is TGTGCCAGCTCACCACAGTCACAGAATGGACAAGAGACCCAGTACTTC.